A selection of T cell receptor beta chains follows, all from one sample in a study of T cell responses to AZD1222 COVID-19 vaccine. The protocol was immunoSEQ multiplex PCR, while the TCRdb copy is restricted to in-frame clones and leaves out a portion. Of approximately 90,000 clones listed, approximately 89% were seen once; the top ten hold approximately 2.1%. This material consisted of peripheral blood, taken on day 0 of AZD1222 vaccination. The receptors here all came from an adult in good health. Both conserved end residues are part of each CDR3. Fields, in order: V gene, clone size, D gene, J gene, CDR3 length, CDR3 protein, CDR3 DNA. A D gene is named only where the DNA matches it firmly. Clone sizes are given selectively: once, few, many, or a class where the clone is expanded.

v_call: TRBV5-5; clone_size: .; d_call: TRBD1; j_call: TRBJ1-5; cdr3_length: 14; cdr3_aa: CASSPGQGGQPQHF; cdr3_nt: TGTGCCAGCAGCCCGGGACAGGGTGGTCAGCCCCAGCATTTT
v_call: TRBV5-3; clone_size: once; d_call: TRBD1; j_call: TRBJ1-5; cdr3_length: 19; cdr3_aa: CARSYLPGQGPDSNQPQHF; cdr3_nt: TGTGCCAGAAGCTACCTGCCGGGACAGGGACCCGATAGCAATCAGCCCCAGCATTTT
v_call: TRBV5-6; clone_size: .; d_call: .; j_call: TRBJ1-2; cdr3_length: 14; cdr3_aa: CASSGGDSNYGYTF; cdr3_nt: TGTGCCAGCAGCGGTGGGGATTCTAACTATGGCTACACCTTC
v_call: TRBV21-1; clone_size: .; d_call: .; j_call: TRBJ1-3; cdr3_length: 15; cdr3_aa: CASSKRPGSCGTIYF; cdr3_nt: TGTGCCAGCAGCAAAAGGCCGGGATCTTGTGGCACCATATATTTT
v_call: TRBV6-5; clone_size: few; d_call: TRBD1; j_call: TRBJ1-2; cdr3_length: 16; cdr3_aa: CASSSDRDRGAYGYTF; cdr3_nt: TGTGCCAGCAGTTCGGACCGGGACAGGGGGGCCTATGGCTACACCTTC
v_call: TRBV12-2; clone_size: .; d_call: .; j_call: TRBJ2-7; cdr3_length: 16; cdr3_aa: CASRTLPRGQFYEQYF; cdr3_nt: TGTGCAAGTCGCACACTGCCCCGGGGACAGTTCTACGAGCAGTACTTC
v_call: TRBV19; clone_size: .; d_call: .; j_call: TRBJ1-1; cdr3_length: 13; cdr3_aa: CASSIRPDYEAFF; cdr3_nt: TGTGCCAGTAGTATAAGGCCGGACTATGAAGCTTTCTTT
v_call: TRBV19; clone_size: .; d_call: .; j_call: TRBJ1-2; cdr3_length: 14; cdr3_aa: CASSIRREMNGYTF; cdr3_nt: TGTGCCAGTAGTATCCGCCGGGAGATGAATGGCTACACCTTC
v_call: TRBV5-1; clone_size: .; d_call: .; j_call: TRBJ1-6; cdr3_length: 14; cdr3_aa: CASSLEGTGGPLHF; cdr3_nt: TGCGCCAGCAGCTTGGAGGGTACAGGAGGACCCCTCCACTTT
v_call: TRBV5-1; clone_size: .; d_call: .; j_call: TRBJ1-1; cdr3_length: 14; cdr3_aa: CASSWTGRPNEAFF; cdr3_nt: TGCGCCAGCAGCTGGACCGGACGGCCAAATGAAGCTTTCTTT
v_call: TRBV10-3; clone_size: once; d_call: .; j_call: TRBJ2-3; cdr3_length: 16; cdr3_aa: CAISERETESQGTQYF; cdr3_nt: TGTGCCATCAGTGAGAGGGAGACAGAGTCTCAAGGTACGCAGTATTTT
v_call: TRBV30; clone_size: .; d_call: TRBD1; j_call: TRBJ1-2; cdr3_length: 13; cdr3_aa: CAWEGAPNYGYTF; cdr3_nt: TGTGCCTGGGAGGGGGCGCCTAACTATGGCTACACCTTC
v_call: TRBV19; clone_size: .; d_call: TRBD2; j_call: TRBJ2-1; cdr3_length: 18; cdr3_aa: CASSSPGTSGRRANEQFF; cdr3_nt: TGTGCCAGTAGTTCCCCCGGGACTAGCGGGAGAAGGGCCAATGAGCAGTTCTTC
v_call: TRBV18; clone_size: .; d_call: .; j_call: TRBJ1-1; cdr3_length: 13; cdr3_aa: CASSLTADTEAFF; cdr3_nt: TGTGCCAGCTCACTCACGGCGGACACTGAAGCTTTCTTT
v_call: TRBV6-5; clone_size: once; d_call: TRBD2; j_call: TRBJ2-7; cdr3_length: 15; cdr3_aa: CASSYGTSGGGEQYF; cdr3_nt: TGTGCCAGCAGTTACGGGACTAGCGGGGGGGGCGAGCAGTACTTC
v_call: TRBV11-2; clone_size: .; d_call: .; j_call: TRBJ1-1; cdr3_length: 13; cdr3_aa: CASRLTVVTEAFF; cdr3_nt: TGTGCCAGCAGACTCACAGTAGTCACTGAAGCTTTCTTT
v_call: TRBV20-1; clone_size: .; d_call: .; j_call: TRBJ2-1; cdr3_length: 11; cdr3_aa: CSAPRNNEQFF; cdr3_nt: TGCAGTGCTCCACGGAACAATGAGCAGTTCTTC
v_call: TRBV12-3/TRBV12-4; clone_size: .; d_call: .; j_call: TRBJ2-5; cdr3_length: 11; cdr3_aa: CASSFLETQYF; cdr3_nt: TGTGCCAGCAGTTTTTTAGAGACCCAGTACTTC
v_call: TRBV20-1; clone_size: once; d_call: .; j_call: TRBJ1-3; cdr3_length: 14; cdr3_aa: CSASTGLAGNTIYF; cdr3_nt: TGCAGTGCTAGTACGGGACTCGCTGGAAACACCATATATTTT
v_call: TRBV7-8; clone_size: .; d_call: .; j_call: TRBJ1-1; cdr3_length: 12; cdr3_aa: CASSYTNTEAFF; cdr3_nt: TGTGCCAGCAGTTACACAAACACTGAAGCTTTCTTT
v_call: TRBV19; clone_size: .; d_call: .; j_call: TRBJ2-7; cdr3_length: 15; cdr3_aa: CASSNPGGSSYEQYF; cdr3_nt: TGTGCCAGTAGCAACCCCGGCGGTAGCTCCTACGAGCAGTACTTC
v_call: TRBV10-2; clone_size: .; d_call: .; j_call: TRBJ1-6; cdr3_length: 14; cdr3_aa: CASTRQRDGSPLHF; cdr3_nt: TGCGCCAGCACCAGACAGCGGGATGGTTCACCCCTCCACTTT
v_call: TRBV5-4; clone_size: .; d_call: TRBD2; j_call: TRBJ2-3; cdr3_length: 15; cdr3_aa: CASSMGLANTDTQYF; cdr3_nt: TGTGCCAGCAGCATGGGACTAGCGAACACAGATACGCAGTATTTT
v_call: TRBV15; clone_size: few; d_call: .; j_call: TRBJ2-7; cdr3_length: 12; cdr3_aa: CATSRDQNEQYF; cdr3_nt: TGTGCCACCAGCAGAGATCAGAACGAGCAGTACTTC